This T cell receptor (beta chain) stems from a study of human T cells and chemical hapten exposure. The time point: pre-sensitization, week 0. Treatment noted: therapeutic diphenylcyclopropenone sensitization with weekly scalp DPC. Study-wide results and caveats: While controls formed fewer of them, expanded TCRs formed significantly more large CDR3 similarity clusters.

In the original analysis: Some 100,000 TCRs per sample was the median, with a range of roughly 23,224 to 690,600. A single record per CDR3 protein comes from TCRdb applying MiXCR to the RACE reads. The authors' filters were not applied to this entry. The sample records 250,000 or so distinct CDR3 sequences, approximately 8.4% being singletons. After removal of 3 bases from V and 3 bases from J, the junction contained 7 bases not matched to a gene. CDR1 and CDR2 (germline): DFQATT, SNEGSKA (reference sequence). The CDR3 has 17 amino acids. Comments on this clonotype: Its specificity is unknown.

Sequencing used whole blood, obtained in connection with sensitization to the hapten diphenylcyclopropenone (DPC). This TCR came from a woman between 40 and 55 years old with alopecia areata. Some clones in this sample may be carry-over from other donors' samples. The V and J genes are TRBV20-1 and TRBJ2-1, with TRBD2 matching over 14 bases. In DNA, the CDR3 is TGCAGTGCTAGGAGGACTAGCGGGAGGTCGATCTACAATGAGCAGTTCTTC. Translating it yields CSARRTSGRSIYNEQFF.